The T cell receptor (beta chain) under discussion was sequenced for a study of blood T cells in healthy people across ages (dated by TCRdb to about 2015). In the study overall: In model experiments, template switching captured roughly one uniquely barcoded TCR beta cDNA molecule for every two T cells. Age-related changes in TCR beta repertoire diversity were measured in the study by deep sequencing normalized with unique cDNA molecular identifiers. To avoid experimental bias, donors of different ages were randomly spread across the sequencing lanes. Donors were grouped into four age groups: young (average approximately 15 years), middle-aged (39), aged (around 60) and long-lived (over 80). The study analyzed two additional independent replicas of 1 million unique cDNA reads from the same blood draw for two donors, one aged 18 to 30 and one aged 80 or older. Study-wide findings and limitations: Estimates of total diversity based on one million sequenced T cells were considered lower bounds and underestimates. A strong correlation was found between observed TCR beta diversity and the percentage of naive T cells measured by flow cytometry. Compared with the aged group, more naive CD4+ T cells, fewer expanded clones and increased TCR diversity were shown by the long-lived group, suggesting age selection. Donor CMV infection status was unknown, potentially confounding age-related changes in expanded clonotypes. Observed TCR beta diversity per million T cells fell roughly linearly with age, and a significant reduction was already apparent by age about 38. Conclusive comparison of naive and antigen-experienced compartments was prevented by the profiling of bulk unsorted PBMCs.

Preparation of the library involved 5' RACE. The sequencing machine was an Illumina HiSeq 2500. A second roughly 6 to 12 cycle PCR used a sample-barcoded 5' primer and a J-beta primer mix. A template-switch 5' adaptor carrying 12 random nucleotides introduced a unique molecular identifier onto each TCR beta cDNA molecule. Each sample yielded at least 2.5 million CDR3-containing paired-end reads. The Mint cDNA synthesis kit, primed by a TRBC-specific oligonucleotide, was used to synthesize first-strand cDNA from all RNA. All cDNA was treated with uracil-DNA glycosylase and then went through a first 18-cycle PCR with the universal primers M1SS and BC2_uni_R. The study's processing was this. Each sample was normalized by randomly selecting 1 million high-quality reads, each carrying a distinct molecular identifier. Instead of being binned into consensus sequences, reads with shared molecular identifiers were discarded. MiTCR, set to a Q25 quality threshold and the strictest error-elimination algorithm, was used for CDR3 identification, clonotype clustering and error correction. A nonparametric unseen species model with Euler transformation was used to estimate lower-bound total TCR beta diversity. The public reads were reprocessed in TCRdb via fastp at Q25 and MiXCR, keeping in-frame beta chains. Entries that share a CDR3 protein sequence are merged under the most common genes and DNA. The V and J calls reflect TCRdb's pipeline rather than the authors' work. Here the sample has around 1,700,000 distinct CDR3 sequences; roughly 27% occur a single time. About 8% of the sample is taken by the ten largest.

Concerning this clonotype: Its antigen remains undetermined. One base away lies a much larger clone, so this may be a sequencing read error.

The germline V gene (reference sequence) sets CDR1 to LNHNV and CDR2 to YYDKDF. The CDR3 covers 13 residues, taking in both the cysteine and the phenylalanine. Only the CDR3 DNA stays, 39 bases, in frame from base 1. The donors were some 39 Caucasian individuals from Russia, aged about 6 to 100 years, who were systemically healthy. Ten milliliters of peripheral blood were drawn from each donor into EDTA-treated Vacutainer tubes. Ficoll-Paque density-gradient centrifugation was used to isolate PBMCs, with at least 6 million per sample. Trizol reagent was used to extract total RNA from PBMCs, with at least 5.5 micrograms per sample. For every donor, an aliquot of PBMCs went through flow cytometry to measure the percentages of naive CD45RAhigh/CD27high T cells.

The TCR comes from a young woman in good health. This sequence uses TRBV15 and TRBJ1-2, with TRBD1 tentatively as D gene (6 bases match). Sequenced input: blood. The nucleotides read TGTGTCACCAGCGCGGACAGCCTGTATGGCTACACCTTC. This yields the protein CVTSADSLYGYTF.